The 13 T cell receptor beta chains given below trace back to one sample, sequenced in a study of cytomegalovirus exposure and HLA in healthy donors. Researchers ran the PCR with 60 Vbeta and 13 Jbeta primers. The protocol was immunoSEQ multiplex PCR, while the TCRdb copy is restricted to in-frame clones and leaves out a portion. The table has about 200,000 clones, around three quarters seen once; the top ten hold around 1.9%. What was sequenced was PBMCs. The source of these receptors is a woman aged 25-40 years in good health and CMV-seronegative.

CDR3 DNA sequence: TGTGCCAGCAGCTTAGGTCCGGGTGGCTACACCTTC. Encoded protein: CASSLGPGGYTF. V and J are TRBV7-9 and TRBJ1-2; D remains ambiguous. CDR3 length: 12 amino acids. Trimming removed 1 base from V and 7 bases from J, with 7 bases in between. Germline CDR1 reads SEHNR; CDR2 reads FQNEAQ (reference sequence).

The chain couples TRBV6-4 to TRBJ2-1, with 8 nucleotides matching TRBD2. Per germline, CDR1 MRHNA and CDR2 SNTAGT. V lost 4 bases, J lost 8 bases, and 7 bases stayed unmatched. The CDR3 consists of 14 residues. The CDR3 region has the DNA TGTGCCAGCAGTGTTGATAGCGGGGCCGATGAGCAGTTCTTC. Translated: CASSVDSGADEQFF.

The chain uses TRBV7-3 and TRBJ2-2; tentatively, D is TRBD1 (6 bases). The CDR3 runs to 14 residues. V lost 3 bases to trimming and J lost 5 bases, with 10 bases between them. CDR1 and CDR2 from the germline V gene are SGHTA and FQGTGA. CDR3 loop: CASSLEQGTGELFF. The CDR3, as DNA: TGTGCCAGCAGCTTGGAACAGGGAACCGGGGAGCTGTTTTTT.

The count of this clone is one. This chain links TRBV11-3 with TRBJ1-2; a possible D gene is TRBD1 (6 bases). From germline, CDR1 is SGHNT and CDR2 YENEEA. Trimming removed 1 base at V and 4 bases at J, with 16 bases between. The CDR3 runs to 16 residues. As DNA, the CDR3 is TGTGCCAGCAGCTTAGGAGGGACAACAGGGTCCTATGGCTACACCTTC. Translated: CASSLGGTTGSYGYTF.

Details on this clone: Other DNA sequences in this sample translate to the same CDR3. This chain links TRBV5-6 with TRBJ1-1, with TRBD1 matching over 9 bases. CDR1 is SGHDT and CDR2 is YYEEEE in the germline V gene. The V segment lost 4 bases and the J segment 5 bases; nucleotides outside the gene matches: 12. The CDR3 consists of 16 residues. CDR3 DNA: TGTGCCAGCAGCGCCCTACAGGGGGCGAGATGGACTGAAGCTTTCTTT. Translation: CASSALQGARWTEAFF.

The CDR3 nucleotides are TGTGCCAGCAGCCCAAAGGACAGGGTGGGTCTCGAGCAGTACTTC. It specifies CASSPKDRVGLEQYF. The chain recombines TRBV7-9 with TRBJ2-7; TRBD1 agrees at 8 bases. The CDR3 spans 15 residues. The germline V gene has CDR1 SEHNR and CDR2 FQNEAQ (reference sequence). The J segment lost 6 bases and the V segment lost 5 bases, leaving 12 bases of the junction unmatched.

The V call is TRBV7-9, the J call TRBJ2-7; 9 nucleotides line up with TRBD1. The CDR3 runs to 15 residues. Germline-derived CDR1 and CDR2 are SEHNR and FQNEAQ (reference sequence). The junction had 11 bases not matched to a gene; V was cut back by 7 bases and J by 4 bases. CDR3 residues: CASTIADRGAYEQYF. CDR3 bases: TGTGCCAGCACCATTGCGGACAGGGGTGCTTACGAGCAGTACTTC.

This clone has a handful of counts. V usage is TRBV4-2 and J usage is TRBJ1-6, with 8 bases aligning to TRBD1. Trimming removed 4 bases from V and 0 bases from J; junction bases left unmatched: 20. The CDR3 is 22 amino acids. CDR1 is LGHNA and CDR2 is YNFKEQ in the germline V gene. DNA of the CDR3: TGTGCCAGCAGCCCTGGAACAGGGGGAAATTGGGGGCCGAGCTCCTATAATTCACCCCTCCACTTT. The encoded protein is CASSPGTGGNWGPSSYNSPLHF.

CDR3: CASSIEQGYRPQHF. The CDR3 DNA reads as TGTGCCAGTAGTATAGAACAGGGCTACAGGCCCCAGCATTTT. V usage is TRBV19 and J usage is TRBJ1-5; weak D call: TRBD1 (6 bases). This CDR3 region has 14 residues. Germline V lookup: CDR1 LNHDA, CDR2 SQIVND (reference sequence). Trimming stripped 0 bases from V and 9 bases from J, with 12 bases between.

This chain uses TRBV29-1 with TRBJ2-7; D remains unclear. CDR3 length: 13 residues. The germline V gene encodes CDR1 SQVTM and CDR2 ANQGSEA. Trimming left V 0 bases short and J 2 bases short, with 8 bases between. As DNA, the CDR3 is TGCAGCGTTGAAGACGTACATACCTACGAGCAGTACTTC. Translated, it gives CSVEDVHTYEQYF.

The gene calls are TRBV7-9 and TRBJ2-2; D call uncertain. Germline-derived CDR1 and CDR2 are SEHNR and FQNEAQ (reference sequence). The V end lost 7 bases, the J end lost 5 bases, and 8 bases lay between the germline ends. The CDR3 totals 12 residues. The CDR3 here is CASTQNTGELFF. The CDR3 DNA is TGTGCCAGCACCCAAAATACCGGGGAGCTGTTTTTT.

This clone was seen only once. The chain is built from TRBV9 and TRBJ2-3, with 9 bases lining up with TRBD1. This CDR3 has 14 amino acids. V shed 2 bases, J shed 3 bases, and the junction held 1 base outside the gene matches. CDR1 SGDLS and CDR2 YYNGEE come from the germline V gene. The CDR3 region has the DNA TGTGCCAGCAGCGTGGGGACAGGGACAGATACGCAGTATTTT. Protein product: CASSVGTGTDTQYF.

The table lists this clone with a few counts. The chain has TRBV5-1 and TRBJ2-7; TRBD2 aligns across 12 bases. Trimming at V came to 4 bases and at J to 1 base, leaving 9 bases not matched to a gene. CDR1 and CDR2 from the germline V gene are SGHRS and YFSETQ. This CDR3 is 17 amino acids long. Written as DNA, the CDR3 is TGCGCCAGCAGCACTAGCGGGGGGTCTCTAATTTCCTACGAGCAGTACTTC. Protein: CASSTSGGSLISYEQYF.